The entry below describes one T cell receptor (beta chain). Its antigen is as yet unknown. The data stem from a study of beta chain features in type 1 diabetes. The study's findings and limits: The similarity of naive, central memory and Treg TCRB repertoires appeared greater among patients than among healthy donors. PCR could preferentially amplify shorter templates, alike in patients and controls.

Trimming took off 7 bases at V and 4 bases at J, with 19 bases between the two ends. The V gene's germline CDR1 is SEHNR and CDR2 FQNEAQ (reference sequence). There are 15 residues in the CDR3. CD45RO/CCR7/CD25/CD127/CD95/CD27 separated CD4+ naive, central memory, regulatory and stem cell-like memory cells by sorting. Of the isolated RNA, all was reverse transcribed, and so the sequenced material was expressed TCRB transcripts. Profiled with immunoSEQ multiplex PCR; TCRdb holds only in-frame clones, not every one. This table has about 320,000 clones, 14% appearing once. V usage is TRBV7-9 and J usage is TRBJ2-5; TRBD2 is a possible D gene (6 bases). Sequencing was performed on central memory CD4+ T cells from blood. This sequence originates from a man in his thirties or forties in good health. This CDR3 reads CASMGRGNLRETQYF. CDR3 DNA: TGTGCCAGCATGGGTCGGGGGAATCTCAGAGAGACCCAGTACTTC.